This T cell receptor beta chain was identified in a study of T cell responses to AZD1222 COVID-19 vaccine. Overall study findings and caveats: With two AZD1222 doses given, Spike-specific TCR breadth and depth both rose.

About this clone: Its antigen is currently unknown.

V lost 3 bases, J lost 4 bases, and 3 bases stayed unmatched. The germline gives CDR1 LNHDA, CDR2 SQIVND (reference sequence). CDR3 length: 15 residues. Here immunoSEQ multiplex PCR was the method, and the copy in TCRdb shows in-frame clones only, minus some. Here the sample spans some 150,000 clones, approximately 91% being singletons. The sequence derives from an adult in good health. The rearrangement links TRBV19 to TRBJ2-1; TRBD2 aligns across 10 bases. The sequenced sample was peripheral blood, obtained on day 0 of AZD1222 vaccination. The CDR3: CASSMSGGVYNEQFF. CDR3 DNA: TGTGCCAGTAGTATGAGCGGGGGGGTTTACAATGAGCAGTTCTTC.